The 21 T cell receptor beta chains in this list originate from one sample, sequenced in a study of blood T cell repertoires in COVID-19. The repertoire was sequenced with immunoSEQ multiplex PCR; TCRdb's copy has only in-frame clones and lacks some. The sample lists 70,000 or so clones, 86% occurring once. The sequenced sample was peripheral blood. These TCRs come from a woman aged 55-69 years with acute or convalescent COVID-19.

The chain joins TRBV21-1 to TRBJ2-7; TRBD2 reflects the table's D call only, with no check against the DNA. TRBV21-1 is termed a pseudogene. The CDR3 sequence is 15 residues long. The CDR3 DNA reads as TGTGCCAGCAGCAAAGCGGCGGGGGGCCCCTTCGAGCAGTACTTC. Protein: CASSKAAGGPFEQYF.

The chain links TRBV7-2 to TRBJ2-3; TRBD2 matches at 10 bases. The germline gives CDR1 SGHTA, CDR2 FQGNSA. This CDR3 region has 17 residues. V dropped 1 base and J dropped 2; count of bases not matched to a gene: 6. CDR3 sequence (DNA): TGTGCCAGCAGCTTAGAAATAAGCGGGGGGGCCACAGATACGCAGTATTTT. This sequence encodes CASSLEISGGATDTQYF.

This clone was recorded once. This chain connects TRBV2 to TRBJ1-1, with D possibly matching TRBD1 (6 bases). The germline V gene has CDR1 SNHLY and CDR2 FYNNEI. The ends were cut back, 6 bases at V and 1 base at J, with 15 bases in the middle. This CDR3 is 15 amino acids long. Here the CDR3 reads CASSITRTENTEAFF. The CDR3 DNA follows: TGTGCCAGCAGCATTACCAGGACAGAGAACACTGAAGCTTTCTTT.

V gene TRBV6-5 combines with J gene TRBJ2-6; 7 positions agree with TRBD1. The germline V gene encodes CDR1 MNHEY and CDR2 SVGAGI. The CDR3 runs to 14 residues. J was trimmed by 2 bases and V by 6 bases; bases with no gene match: 1. CDR3 DNA: TGTGCCAGCAGCCAGGGGGCTGGGGCCAACGTCCTGACTTTC. Amino acids: CASSQGAGANVLTF.

The chain carries TRBV6-6 and TRBJ2-2, with 8 bases lining up with TRBD1. Germline V lookup: CDR1 MNHNY, CDR2 SVGAGI (reference sequence). This CDR3 contains 16 residues. J lost 4 bases, V lost 5 bases, and 9 bases had no gene match. The CDR3 protein is CASSGQGAFGTGELFF. In nucleotides, the CDR3 is TGTGCCAGCAGTGGACAGGGTGCTTTCGGCACCGGGGAGCTGTTTTTT.

This clone was found a few times. This chain connects TRBV2 to TRBJ1-6, with a weak D call TRBD1 (6 bases). Germline values: CDR1 SNHLY, CDR2 FYNNEI. The CDR3 spans 15 residues. V was cut by 0 bases and J by 14 bases, with 17 bases left in between. The CDR3 coding sequence is TGTGCCAGCAGTGAAGCGCTTCGAGGGTCAGGGGCCCTCCACTTT. Its protein product is CASSEALRGSGALHF.

The chain joins TRBV29-1 to TRBJ2-5, with 7 bases matching TRBD1. CDR1 and CDR2 from the germline V gene are SQVTM and ANQGSEA. V lost 7 bases, J lost 5 bases, and 13 bases stayed unmatched. The CDR3 covers 14 residues. Written as DNA, the CDR3 is TGCAGCGCAATTAAACAGGGGTTTGGGGAGACCCAGTACTTC. It is translated as CSAIKQGFGETQYF.

The chain has TRBV20-1 and TRBJ2-3; weak D call: TRBD1 (6 bases). The germline V gene encodes CDR1 DFQATT and CDR2 SNEGSKA (reference sequence). The V end was cut by 0 bases, the J end by 15 bases, with 13 bases between. The CDR3 spans 11 residues. The CDR3 loop is CSARDQAGAYF. The CDR3 DNA follows: TGCAGTGCTAGAGATCAGGCAGGGGCTTATTTT.

This clone was seen just once. The chain has TRBV18 and TRBJ2-1; a possible D gene is TRBD1 (6 bases). Germline CDR1 KGHSH, CDR2 LQKENI. The CDR3 is 15 amino acids. V was clipped by 5 bases and J by 7 bases, with 18 bases between them. CDR3 loop: CASSGGPNEGNEQFF. CDR3 nucleotide sequence: TGTGCCAGCTCAGGGGGCCCCAACGAGGGGAATGAGCAGTTCTTC. The full variable domain, rest sourced from reference TRBV18 and TRBJ2-1, is NAGVMQNPRHLVRRRGQEARLRCSPMKGHSHVYWYRQLPEEGLKFMVYLQKENIIDESGMPKERFSAEFPKEGPSILRIQQVVRGDSAAYFCASSGGPNEGNEQFFGPGTRLTVL.

The rearrangement links TRBV18 to TRBJ2-1, with 8 bases lining up with TRBD1. The germline V gene encodes CDR1 KGHSH and CDR2 LQKENI. J lost 0 bases, V lost 2 bases, and 12 bases had no gene match. The CDR3 is made up of 19 amino acids. The CDR3 nucleotides are TGTGCCAGCTCACCAAAGAAGGACAGGGACCCCCGCTCCTACAATGAGCAGTTCTTC. It encodes CASSPKKDRDPRSYNEQFF. The full variable domain, with the rest looked up from reference TRBV18 and TRBJ2-1, is NAGVMQNPRHLVRRRGQEARLRCSPMKGHSHVYWYRQLPEEGLKFMVYLQKENIIDESGMPKERFSAEFPKEGPSILRIQQVVRGDSAAYFCASSPKKDRDPRSYNEQFFGPGTRLTVL.

V and J are TRBV10-3 and TRBJ2-5, with 9 bases fitting TRBD2. This CDR3 is built from 16 residues. The germline V gene has CDR1 ENHRY and CDR2 SYGVKD. After removal of 2 bases from V and 3 bases from J, the junction contained 7 bases not matched to a gene. CDR3 sequence (DNA): TGTGCCATCAGTGAGGGGGTAGCGGGGGCCAAAGAGACCCAGTACTTC. Protein sequence: CAISEGVAGAKETQYF.

The chain uses TRBV6-5 and TRBJ1-2, with D possibly matching TRBD1 (6 bases). From germline, CDR1 is MNHEY and CDR2 SVGAGI. The V gene lost 2 bases and the J gene lost 4 bases, with 17 bases spanning the gap. The CDR3 spans 16 residues. The CDR3 coding sequence is TGTGCCAGCAGTTACCACTACAGGGCCGGTGTCTATGGCTACACCTTC. This encodes CASSYHYRAGVYGYTF.

The V call is TRBV14, the J call TRBJ1-2; unclear D gene. The V and J ends lost 2 bases and 8 bases respectively, with 18 bases between them. Germline V lookup: CDR1 SGHDN, CDR2 FVKESK. The CDR3 loop spans 15 amino acids. CDR3 coding DNA: TGTGCCAGCAGCCAAAATTTAGGACTGGGTCCGGGCTACACCTTC. Protein: CASSQNLGLGPGYTF. Complete variable domain (other parts from reference TRBV14 and TRBJ1-2): EAGVTQFPSHSVIEKGQTVTLRCDPISGHDNLYWYRRVMGKEIKFLLHFVKESKQDESGMPNNRFLAERTGGTYSTLKVQPAELEDSGVYFCASSQNLGLGPGYTFGSGTRLTVV.

Only one count was recorded for this clone. The rearrangement uses TRBV6-1 and TRBJ1-2; D possibly corresponds to TRBD1 (5 bases). The CDR3 is made up of 15 amino acids. Germline V gene lookup returns CDR1 MNHNS and CDR2 SASEGT. The germline V and J ends were trimmed by 2 bases and 3 bases, with 13 bases remaining between them. DNA of the CDR3: TGTGCCAGCAGTGAAATCCCGGGACTCGACTATGGCTACACCTTC. It translates to CASSEIPGLDYGYTF.

The gene calls are TRBV7-6 and TRBJ2-7, with 9 bases matching TRBD1. The CDR3 sequence is 16 residues long. J was trimmed by 2 bases and V by 5 bases; bases with no gene match: 10. Germline CDR1 SGHVS, CDR2 FNYEAQ. CDR3 DNA sequence: TGTGCCAGCAGCACACGACAGGGGGATTCCCCCTACGAGCAGTACTTC. It encodes CASSTRQGDSPYEQYF.

V and J are TRBV7-2 and TRBJ2-1, with 9 bases that match TRBD2. The CDR3 is 17 amino acids. V lost 1 base to trimming and J lost 0 bases; unmatched junction nucleotides: 4. The germline V gene has CDR1 SGHTA and CDR2 FQGNSA. The CDR3, as DNA: TGTGCCAGCAGCTTAGTAGCTAGCGGGGCCTCCTACAATGAGCAGTTCTTC. Translation gives CASSLVASGASYNEQFF.

V gene TRBV7-9 combines with J gene TRBJ2-5; TRBD2 aligns across 9 bases. Unmatched junction bases numbered 9, after V lost 7 bases and J lost 3 bases. CDR1 is SEHNR and CDR2 is FQNEAQ in the germline V gene (reference sequence). CDR3 length: 15 amino acids. CDR3 DNA: TGTGCCAGCACCCCTCGACTAGCGGATAAAGAGACCCAGTACTTC. It translates to CASTPRLADKETQYF.

The rearrangement links TRBV3-1 (or the pseudogene TRBV3-2) to TRBJ2-5; D may be TRBD1 (6 bases). Germline CDR1 reads LGHDT; CDR2 reads YNNKEL (reference sequence). CDR3 length equals 16 residues. Trimming removed 5 bases at V and 4 bases at J, with 20 bases between. The CDR3 nucleotides are TGTGCCAGCAGCATACGGGACACGGGGAGAAGAGAGACCCAGTACTTC. Encoded protein: CASSIRDTGRRETQYF.

The V and J genes are TRBV5-5 and TRBJ2-1; 7 positions match TRBD2. The CDR3 is 15 amino acids. Unmatched junction bases numbered 7, after V lost 4 bases and J lost 3 bases. Per the germline V gene, CDR1 is SGHKS and CDR2 is YYEKEE (reference sequence). CDR3 loop: CASSLGTTSYNEQFF. For the CDR3, the DNA is TGTGCCAGCAGCCTCGGGACTACAAGCTACAATGAGCAGTTCTTC.

The V call is TRBV20-1, the J call TRBJ2-7; a possible D gene is TRBD1 (5 bases). Germline values: CDR1 DFQATT, CDR2 SNEGSKA (reference sequence). This CDR3 comprises 10 residues. The ends were cut back, 7 bases at V and 10 bases at J, with 14 bases in the middle. The CDR3 nucleotides are TGCAGTGTTGTCACAGGCCTACAGTACTTC. It codes for CSVVTGLQYF.

V and J are TRBV28 and TRBJ2-7, with 10 bases that match TRBD1. CDR3 length equals 15 residues. CDR1 MDHEN and CDR2 SYDVKM come from the germline V gene. Unmatched junction bases numbered 9, after V lost 6 bases and J lost 4 bases. The CDR3 spells CASRGTGANGYEQYF. The CDR3 nucleotides are TGTGCCAGCAGAGGGACAGGGGCTAATGGGTACGAGCAGTACTTC.